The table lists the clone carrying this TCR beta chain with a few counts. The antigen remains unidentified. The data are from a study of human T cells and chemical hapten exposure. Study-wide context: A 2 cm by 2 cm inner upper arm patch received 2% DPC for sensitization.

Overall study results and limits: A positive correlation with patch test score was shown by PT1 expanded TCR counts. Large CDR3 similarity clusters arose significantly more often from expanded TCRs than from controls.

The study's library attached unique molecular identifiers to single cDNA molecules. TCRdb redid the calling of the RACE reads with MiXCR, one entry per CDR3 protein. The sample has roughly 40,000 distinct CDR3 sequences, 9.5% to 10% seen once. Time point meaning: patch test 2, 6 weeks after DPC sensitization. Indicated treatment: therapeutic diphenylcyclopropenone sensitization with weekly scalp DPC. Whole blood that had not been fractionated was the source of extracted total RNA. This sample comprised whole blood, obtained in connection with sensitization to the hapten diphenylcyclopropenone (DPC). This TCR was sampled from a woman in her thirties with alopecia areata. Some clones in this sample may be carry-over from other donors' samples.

DNA for the CDR3: TGTGCCAGCAGTCCCCGTGTGGGTGACTATGGCTACACCTTC. Translation gives CASSPRVGDYGYTF. The rearrangement uses TRBV12-3 or TRBV12-4 and TRBJ1-2; no reliable D call. V lost 5 bases and J 3 bases, leaving 13 bases between the germline ends. The CDR3 is made up of 14 amino acids.